A selection of T cell receptor beta chains follows, all from one sample in a study of blood T cell repertoires in COVID-19. Generated by immunoSEQ multiplex PCR, the TCRdb table keeps only in-frame clones and is missing some. The sample records approximately 280,000 clones, 89% being singletons. The source material was peripheral blood. The receptors originated from a woman aged 55-69 years with acute or convalescent COVID-19. CDR3s include the opening cysteine and the closing phenylalanine or tryptophan. The order of the fields is J gene, D gene, V gene, clone size, CDR3 DNA, CDR3 protein. D genes are given only for firm matches. The size entry is marked missing in some rows and otherwise reads once, few, many or a size class.

TRBJ1-1 | TRBD1 | TRBV2 | - | TGTGCCAGCAGTGAGTGGACAGGGAACACTGAAGCTTTCTTT | CASSEWTGNTEAFF
TRBJ2-7 | TRBD1 | TRBV5-1 | - | TGCGCCAGCAGGGGCGTTGCCGGGACAGGGGAACACGAGCAGTACTTC | CASRGVAGTGEHEQYF
TRBJ2-7 | TRBD1 | TRBV4-3 | - | TGCGCCAGCAGCCAAGATCGACAGGGGGTGGCATACGAGCAGTACTTC | CASSQDRQGVAYEQYF
TRBJ2-3 | TRBD2 | TRBV2 | - | TGTGCCAGCAGGAAGGGTGGGGGGGAGGCAGATACGCAGTATTTT | CASRKGGGEADTQYF
TRBJ1-6 | TRBD1 | TRBV6-2/TRBV6-3 | - | TGTGCCAGCAGTCGAGGGGGCGTCGGGAATTCACCCCTCCACTTT | CASSRGGVGNSPLHF
TRBJ1-5 | - | TRBV3-1/TRBV3-2 | - | TGTGCCAGCAGCCAAGGGTCAAGAGGCAATCAGCCCCAGCATTTT | CASSQGSRGNQPQHF
TRBJ2-4 | - | TRBV28 | - | TGTGCCAGCAGTTTCTTTACAGGGGAGGTTGCCAAAAACATTCAGTACTTC | CASSFFTGEVAKNIQYF
TRBJ1-4 | TRBD1 | TRBV19 | - | TGTGCCAGTAGTATGCCGGGACAGGGGGCAGCTAATGAAAAACTGTTTTTT | CASSMPGQGAANEKLFF
TRBJ1-2 | TRBD1 | TRBV5-1 | few | TGCGCCAGCAGCCAAAGACAGGGGGCATTCTATGGCTACACCTTC | CASSQRQGAFYGYTF
TRBJ2-1 | TRBD2 | TRBV9 | - | TGTGCCAGCAGCGTAGGTACTAGCGGGGTAAATGAGCAGTTCTTC | CASSVGTSGVNEQFF
TRBJ2-7 | - | TRBV9 | - | TGTGCCAGCAGCCCGGGGAGCGAGCAGTACTTC | CASSPGSEQYF
TRBJ2-1 | - | TRBV28 | - | TGTGCCAGCAGTTCCACAGGGATGTCCTACAATGAGCAGTTCTTC | CASSSTGMSYNEQFF
TRBJ1-5 | - | TRBV6-5 | - | TGTGCCAGCAGTCTACAGGGCCCCCAGCATTTT | CASSLQGPQHF
TRBJ2-1 | - | TRBV6-5 | - | TGTGCCAGCAGCCTCTCGCCAGGTTCCGAGCAGTTCTTC | CASSLSPGSEQFF
TRBJ1-1 | TRBD1 | TRBV6-1 | - | TGTGCCAGCAGTGACAACTGGACAGGGGAGACCACTGAAGCTTTCTTT | CASSDNWTGETTEAFF
TRBJ2-1 | TRBD2 | TRBV7-2 | - | TGTGCCAGCAGCGAGAGGACTAGGTCCTACAATGAGCAGTTCTTC | CASSERTRSYNEQFF
TRBJ1-1 | - | TRBV9 | - | TGTGCCACCTACCGGAGGGAATTGAACACTGAAGCTTTCTTT | CATYRRELNTEAFF
TRBJ1-6 | - | TRBV11-2 | - | TGTGCCAGCAGCTTAGATCAGAGGGTTGGTTCCCTCCACTTT | CASSLDQRVGSLHF
TRBJ1-1 | - | TRBV27 | - | TGTGCCAGCACCTTTCGCGGGGGCACTGAAGCTTTCTTT | CASTFRGGTEAFF
TRBJ1-5 | - | TRBV15 | - | TGTGCCACCAGCAGAGTAACGGGGGGGAATAGTCAGCCCCAGCATTTT | CATSRVTGGNSQPQHF
TRBJ1-3 | - | TRBV9 | - | TGTGCCAGCAGCGTACAGGGGACGGCTGGAAACACCATATATTTT | CASSVQGTAGNTIYF
TRBJ2-7 | - | TRBV6-6 | - | TGTGCCAGCAGTTACGTAGCGAGCGCCTACGAGCAGTACTTC | CASSYVASAYEQYF
TRBJ2-1 | TRBD2 | TRBV5-1 | - | TGCGCCAGCAGCTTGGCCCTTAGTAGCGGGAGCTCCTACAATGAGCAGTTCTTC | CASSLALSSGSSYNEQFF
TRBJ2-7 | - | TRBV15 | - | TGTGCCACCAGCAGAGACAGGCAACAGGGATTTGTCTACGAGCAGTACTTC | CATSRDRQQGFVYEQYF
TRBJ1-2 | - | TRBV6-2/TRBV6-3 | - | TGTGCCAGCAGTTCCCAAGGGAGCGTCTATGGCTACACCTTC | CASSSQGSVYGYTF
TRBJ1-5 | TRBD1 | TRBV6-2/TRBV6-3 | - | TGTGCCAGCAGCAAATCATCGACAGGGTCCAATCAGCCCCAGCATTTT | CASSKSSTGSNQPQHF
TRBJ1-3 | - | TRBV5-4 | few | TGTGCCAGCAGCCCTGGTAGTCTCTCTGGAAACACCATATATTTT | CASSPGSLSGNTIYF
TRBJ2-3 | TRBD2 | TRBV7-3 | - | TGTGCCAGCAGCTTTGAGACTAGCGGGGGTCCGTTCACAGATACGCAGTATTTT | CASSFETSGGPFTDTQYF
TRBJ2-1 | TRBD2 | TRBV7-3 | - | TGTGCCAGCAGCTTAGGGGCTAGCGGGACCAATGAGCAGTTCTTC | CASSLGASGTNEQFF
TRBJ1-6 | - | TRBV9 | - | TGTGCCAGCAGCCCCCAGGGGCAAAATTCACCCCTCCACTTT | CASSPQGQNSPLHF